Below are 4 T cell receptor beta chains sequenced from a single sample in a study of blood T cell repertoires in COVID-19. Sequencing was performed with immunoSEQ multiplex PCR; in TCRdb, only in-frame clones are kept and a portion is missing. The sample lists 110,000 to 150,000 clones; about nine tenths were seen once. Source material: peripheral blood. The receptors stem from a woman older than 75 with acute or convalescent COVID-19.

This clone was detected only a few times. The CDR3 loop reads CASRRTGGGYEQYF. CDR3 nucleotide sequence: TGTGCCAGCAGGCGGACAGGGGGCGGGTACGAGCAGTACTTC. This chain links TRBV7-2 with TRBJ2-7; 11 bases align to TRBD1. The CDR3 sequence is 14 residues long. With 6 bases clipped from V and 4 bases from J, the junction kept 5 bases outside the gene matches. Germline values: CDR1 SGHTA, CDR2 FQGNSA.

The V gene is TRBV7-9, the J gene TRBJ2-3; 9 bases agree with TRBD1. Per the germline V gene, CDR1 is SEHNR and CDR2 is FQNEAQ (reference sequence). Trimming took 4 bases from V and 2 from J; bases not matched to a gene: 10. The CDR3 loop spans 17 amino acids. The CDR3 DNA reads as TGTGCCAGCAGCTCCGCGGACAGGGGCCCCGACACAGATACGCAGTATTTT. Translation gives CASSSADRGPDTDTQYF.

The V and J genes are TRBV24-1 and TRBJ2-1; 9 bases map to TRBD1. The CDR3 runs 14 residues. The germline V gene encodes CDR1 KGHDR and CDR2 SFDVKD. J lost 5 bases, V lost 7 bases, and 5 bases had no gene match. The DNA of the CDR3 is TGTGCCACCAGGGCCGGGACAGGGAACAATGAGCAGTTCTTC. Its translation is CATRAGTGNNEQFF.

The CDR3 DNA follows: TGCGCCAGCAGCTTGGAGGCGGTAGTCTCTGGAAACACCATATATTTT. Its protein product is CASSLEAVVSGNTIYF. The chain combines TRBV5-1 with TRBJ1-3, with D uncertain. The CDR3 is made up of 16 amino acids. Trimming left V 0 bases short and J 0 bases short, with 10 bases between. CDR1 SGHRS and CDR2 YFSETQ come from the germline V gene.